This is a list of T cell receptor beta chains from one sample in a study of CD8 T cells in Susac syndrome. TCRdb processed the immunoSEQ multiplex PCR reads anew with MiXCR; each CDR3 protein has one entry. This repertoire shows about 400,000 distinct CDR3 sequences, 75% to 90% found once; its top ten account for about 0.1%. The sequenced sample consisted of CD8+ T cells from PBMCs. These receptors all stem from a human donor with multiple sclerosis. Each CDR3 is given with its conserved first and last residue. Fields, in order: clone size, D gene, J gene, V gene, CDR3 length, CDR3 DNA, CDR3 protein. The D gene is left open where the match is weak. Rows give clone size only sometimes, using once, few, many, or a class for an expanded clone.

>NA|NA|TRBJ1-2|TRBV20-1|12
TGCAGTGCTAGAGCTGGAGTCTATGGCTACACCTTC
CSARAGVYGYTF
>NA|NA|TRBJ2-3|TRBV30|13
TGTGCCTGGAGTGTGGGGGTAGCAGATACGCAGTATTTT
CAWSVGVADTQYF
>NA|TRBD1|TRBJ2-3|TRBV4-1|15
TGCGCCAGCAGCCAAGGATGGCAGGGGGCGTCAGAGCAGTATTTT
CASSQGWQGASEQYF
>NA|TRBD1|TRBJ2-5|TRBV12-3/TRBV12-4|15
TGTGCCAGCAGCCCATCGGGACAGGGACAAGAGACCCAGTACTTC
CASSPSGQGQETQYF
>NA|NA|TRBJ2-3|TRBV6-5|15
TGTGCCAGCAGTTACTCCCGCGGCCGCACAGATGCGCAGTATTTT
CASSYSRGRTDAQYF
>once|NA|TRBJ2-7|TRBV27|14
TGTGCCAGCAGTGTACTAGAAAGCACCTACGAGCAGTACTTC
CASSVLESTYEQYF
>NA|NA|TRBJ1-5|TRBV5-1|12
TGCGCCAGCAGCGAGACAGGTCAGCCCCAGCATTTT
CASSETGQPQHF
>NA|NA|TRBJ1-1|TRBV3-1|18
TGTGCCAGCAGCCAAGTAAAGGTCACGGAGACGGAGAACACTGAAGCTTTCTTT
CASSQVKVTETENTEAFF
>NA|TRBD1|TRBJ1-2|TRBV13|15
TGTGCCAGCAGCCTCGGACAGGGTTCTGGCTATGGCTACACCTTC
CASSLGQGSGYGYTF
>NA|TRBD1|TRBJ2-7|TRBV7-9|12
TGTGCCAGCAGGGAGACAGGGAGCGAGCAGTACTTC
CASRETGSEQYF
>NA|TRBD1|TRBJ2-7|TRBV20-1|15
TGCAGTGCCGCTGACTCGGGACAGATGACCTACGAGCAGTACTTC
CSAADSGQMTYEQYF
>NA|NA|TRBJ2-6|TRBV5-1|17
TGCGCCAGCAGCTGGACGGGTAGTTTGACTGGGGCCAACGTCCTGACTTTC
CASSWTGSLTGANVLTF
>NA|TRBD2|TRBJ2-2|TRBV10-1|14
TGCGCCAGCGGGACTAGCGGGCCCACCGGGGAGCTGTTTTTT
CASGTSGPTGELFF
>NA|TRBD2|TRBJ2-7|TRBV20-1|13
TGCAGTGCTAGACACGGGGGGGCTTACGAGCAGTACTTC
CSARHGGAYEQYF
>NA|TRBD1|TRBJ1-1|TRBV2|16
TGTGCCAGCAGTGACGCAGAGGACAGGGAGAGCACTGAAGCTTTCTTT
CASSDAEDRESTEAFF
>NA|TRBD2|TRBJ2-1|TRBV20-1|18
TGCAGTGCTAGAGGCGATGGGTCAGTAGCGGGGCCCTACAATGAGCAGTTCTTC
CSARGDGSVAGPYNEQFF